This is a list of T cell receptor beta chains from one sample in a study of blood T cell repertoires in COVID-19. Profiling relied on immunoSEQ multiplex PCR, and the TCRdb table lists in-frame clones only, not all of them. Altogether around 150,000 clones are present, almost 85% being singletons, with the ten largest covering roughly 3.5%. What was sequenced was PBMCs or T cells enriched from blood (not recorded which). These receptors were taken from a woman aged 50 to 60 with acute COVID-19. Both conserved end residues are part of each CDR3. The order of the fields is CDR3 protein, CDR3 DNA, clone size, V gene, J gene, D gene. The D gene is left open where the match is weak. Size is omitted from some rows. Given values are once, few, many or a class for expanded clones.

CAETANYSNQPQHF	TGTGCCGAGACAGCTAACTATAGCAATCAGCCCCAGCATTTT	.	TRBV6-4	TRBJ1-5	.
CASGTDLRHTF	TGTGCCAGCGGGACAGACCTCCGCCACACCTTC	.	TRBV2	TRBJ1-2	TRBD1
CASSPRGAGGNNEQFF	TGTGCCAGCAGCCCGAGAGGTGCGGGAGGGAACAATGAGCAGTTCTTC	.	TRBV7-3	TRBJ2-1	TRBD2
CASSQERGTAKLF	TGCGCCAGCAGCCAAGAACGCGGGACAGCCAAGCTTTTT	once	TRBV4-3	TRBJ1-4	TRBD1
CASSLDGNTGELFF	TGTGCCAGCAGCTTGGACGGGAACACCGGGGAGCTGTTTTTT	.	TRBV5-4	TRBJ2-2	.
CASSLEGSYNSPLHF	TGTGCCAGCAGTTTAGAGGGAAGCTATAATTCACCCCTCCACTTT	.	TRBV27	TRBJ1-6	.
CASSPNQGPTDTQYF	TGTGCCAGCTCACCGAACCAGGGCCCCACAGATACGCAGTATTTT	.	TRBV18	TRBJ2-3	.
CASSWDSSGNTIYF	TGTGCCAGCAGCTGGGACAGTTCGGGAAACACCATATATTTT	.	TRBV7-2	TRBJ1-3	TRBD1
CASSLMLEGNTIYF	TGTGCCAGCAGTCTCATGCTCGAGGGAAACACCATATATTTT	.	TRBV5-5	TRBJ1-3	.
CASSRTGAGGEKLFF	TGTGCCAGCAGCCGGACAGGGGCGGGGGGCGAAAAACTGTTTTTT	.	TRBV11-2	TRBJ1-4	TRBD1
CSVETPDRANYGYTF	TGCAGCGTTGAAACGCCGGACAGGGCGAACTATGGCTACACCTTC	.	TRBV29-1	TRBJ1-2	TRBD1
CASSGRDRGQETQYF	TGTGCCAGCAGCGGCCGGGACAGGGGTCAAGAGACCCAGTACTTC	.	TRBV21-1	TRBJ2-5	.
CASSSSDRNNSPLHF	TGTGCCAGCAGCTCCTCTGACAGAAATAATTCACCCCTCCACTTT	.	TRBV7-9	TRBJ1-6	.
CASSSPGTSGPNTQYF	TGTGCCAGCAGCTCCCCCGGGACTAGCGGTCCCAATACGCAGTATTTT	few	TRBV7-3	TRBJ2-3	TRBD2
CASSRTGRETQYF	TGTGCCAGCAGCAGGACTGGACGGGAGACCCAGTACTTC	few	TRBV11-3	TRBJ2-5	.
CAWSRRQGVLNEKLFF	TGTGCCTGGAGTCGTAGACAGGGGGTTCTCAATGAAAAACTGTTTTTT	once	TRBV30	TRBJ1-4	TRBD1
CASSQQNEKLFF	TGCGCCAGCAGCCAACAGAATGAAAAACTGTTTTTT	.	TRBV5-1	TRBJ1-4	.
CSVEPLAATTDTQYF	TGCAGCGTTGAACCACTAGCGGCGACCACAGATACGCAGTATTTT	.	TRBV29-1	TRBJ2-3	TRBD2
CASSDTGAGEQFF	TGTGCCAGCAGTGACACGGGAGCAGGAGAGCAGTTCTTC	.	TRBV6-4	TRBJ2-1	.
CASGRDEQFF	TGTGCCAGTGGCAGGGATGAGCAGTTCTTC	.	TRBV19	TRBJ2-1	.
CASSETPLLVSSTDTQYF	TGCGCCAGCAGCGAGACTCCGCTACTAGTTTCTAGCACAGATACGCAGTATTTT	.	TRBV5-1	TRBJ2-3	.
CASSNGYNSPLHF	TGTGCCAGTAGTAACGGGTATAATTCACCCCTCCACTTT	.	TRBV19	TRBJ1-6	.
CASSIVGGNQPQHF	TGTGCCAGTAGTATAGTCGGGGGGAATCAGCCCCAGCATTTT	.	TRBV19	TRBJ1-5	.
CASAEGAWDTEAFF	TGTGCTAGTGCCGAGGGGGCCTGGGACACTGAAGCTTTCTTT	.	TRBV12-5	TRBJ1-1	TRBD1
CACHPGSVNTGELFF	TGTGCCTGTCACCCCGGGTCGGTAAACACCGGGGAGCTGTTTTTT	.	TRBV30	TRBJ2-2	.
CASSLTTGAGNTIYF	TGTGCCAGCAGCTTAACGACAGGGGCTGGAAACACCATATATTTT	.	TRBV11-2	TRBJ1-3	TRBD1
CASSTGQGFATNEKLFF	TGTGCCAGCAGCACGGGACAGGGATTCGCTACTAATGAAAAACTGTTTTTT	.	TRBV7-4	TRBJ1-4	TRBD1
CASSQWEGGYTF	TGTGCCAGCAGCCAATGGGAGGGAGGCTACACCTTC	once	TRBV3-1/TRBV3-2	TRBJ1-2	.
CASTNALPGELFF	TGTGCCAGCACCAACGCGCTGCCCGGGGAGCTGTTTTTT	.	TRBV25-1	TRBJ2-2	.
CASSEGTSGYNEQFF	TGTGCCAGCAGTGAAGGGACTAGCGGGTACAATGAGCAGTTCTTC	.	TRBV6-1	TRBJ2-1	TRBD2
CASSYLQGYYGYTF	TGTGCCAGCAGTTACCTGCAGGGTTACTATGGCTACACCTTC	once	TRBV6-2/TRBV6-3	TRBJ1-2	.
CASSRVASGRLDTQYF	TGTGCCAGCAGCCGGGTGGCTAGCGGGAGGTTGGATACGCAGTATTTT	few	TRBV3-1/TRBV3-2	TRBJ2-3	TRBD2
CASSLPSDRAAEAFF	TGTGCCAGCAGTCTTCCCTCGGACAGGGCCGCTGAAGCTTTCTTT	.	TRBV28	TRBJ1-1	TRBD1
CASSLTGGSGYEQYF	TGTGCCAGCAGCTTAACGGGGGGCTCGGGGTACGAGCAGTACTTC	.	TRBV11-3	TRBJ2-7	.
CASSHISYEQYF	TGTGCCAGCAGTCACATATCCTACGAGCAGTACTTC	.	TRBV6-6	TRBJ2-7	.
CASSTPGSNQPQHF	TGTGCCAGTAGTACGCCGGGAAGTAATCAGCCCCAGCATTTT	.	TRBV19	TRBJ1-5	.
CASSRDRGNTEAFF	TGTGCCAGCAGCCGGGACAGGGGGAACACTGAAGCTTTCTTT	.	TRBV3-1/TRBV3-2	TRBJ1-1	TRBD1
CASSETGRTDTQYF	TGTGCCAGCAGCGAAACAGGGCGGACAGATACGCAGTATTTT	once	TRBV7-8	TRBJ2-3	.
CASSLSSRGVAYEQYF	TGTGCCAGCAGCTTGTCATCCAGGGGCGTCGCCTACGAGCAGTACTTC	.	TRBV11-2	TRBJ2-7	.
CASSTILADSSYNEQFF	TGTGCCAGCAGTACGATCTTAGCGGATAGCTCCTACAATGAGCAGTTCTTC	few	TRBV6-2/TRBV6-3	TRBJ2-1	.
CASKGGGGNVLTF	TGTGCCAGCAAGGGCGGAGGTGGTAACGTCCTGACTTTC	.	TRBV28	TRBJ2-6	.
CASSETSGRGETQYF	TGTGCCAGTAGCGAGACTAGCGGGAGAGGGGAGACCCAGTACTTC	.	TRBV19	TRBJ2-5	TRBD2
CASSGGPGYGYTF	TGTGCCAGCAGCGGAGGCCCGGGGTATGGCTACACCTTC	.	TRBV7-9	TRBJ1-2	.